The 17 T cell receptor beta chains below come from one sample, sequenced in a study of cytomegalovirus exposure and HLA in healthy donors. Researchers ran the PCR with 60 Vbeta and 13 Jbeta primers. This table comes from immunoSEQ multiplex PCR, and its TCRdb copy is limited to in-frame clones, with some not included. The table has 90,000 to 120,000 clones, roughly 82% seen once. Sequencing was carried out using PBMCs. These receptors originate from a man between 25 and 39 years old in good health and CMV-seropositive.

Only a few counts were recorded for this clone. The J gene is TRBJ2-7, the V gene TRBV14; D might be TRBD1 (6 bases). Germline CDR1 SGHDN, CDR2 FVKESK. The CDR3 runs to 16 residues. Trimming took off 0 bases at V and 3 bases at J, with 15 bases between the two ends. The CDR3 DNA reads TGTGCCAGCAGCCAAGATACAGGACAGTTTGTCTACGAGCAGTACTTC. Protein sequence: CASSQDTGQFVYEQYF. Together with reference TRBV14 and TRBJ2-7, the CDR3 gives the full variable domain: EAGVTQFPSHSVIEKGQTVTLRCDPISGHDNLYWYRRVMGKEIKFLLHFVKESKQDESGMPNNRFLAERTGGTYSTLKVQPAELEDSGVYFCASSQDTGQFVYEQYFGPGTRLTVT.

The chain carries TRBV5-6 and TRBJ2-1; 12 bases match TRBD2. The CDR3 has 15 amino acids. Germline V CDR1 and CDR2: SGHDT, YYEEEE. V gave up 4 bases and J gave up 5 bases; unmatched junction bases: 4. The CDR3 is CASSRTSGVHNEQFF. CDR3 nucleotides: TGTGCCAGCAGCCGGACTAGCGGGGTTCACAATGAGCAGTTCTTC.

The chain employs TRBV5-4 and TRBJ2-1; 10 nucleotides match TRBD2. The CDR3 contains 14 residues. V shed 4 bases, J shed 8 bases, and the junction held 6 bases outside the gene matches. Germline CDR1 SGHNT, CDR2 YYREEE (reference sequence). For the CDR3, the DNA is TGTGCCAGCAGCCAAGCGGGGGGGCCATATGAGCAGTTCTTC. Protein: CASSQAGGPYEQFF.

This chain joins TRBV7-2 and TRBJ1-5, with 7 positions matching TRBD1. Germline V gene data show CDR1 as SGHTA and CDR2 as FQGNSA. This CDR3 is 14 amino acids long. V dropped 5 bases and J dropped 6; count of bases not matched to a gene: 7. The CDR3 spells CASSADRAAQPQHF. CDR3 nucleotide sequence: TGTGCCAGCAGCGCCGACAGGGCAGCTCAGCCCCAGCATTTT. Full variable domain (missing parts from reference TRBV7-2 and TRBJ1-5): GAGVSQSPSNKVTEKGKDVELRCDPISGHTALYWYRQSLGQGLEFLIYFQGNSAPDKSGLPSDRFSAERTGGSVSTLTIQRTQQEDSAVYLCASSADRAAQPQHFGDGTRLSIL.

This chain uses TRBV29-1 with TRBJ2-7, with 12 bases fitting TRBD2. The CDR3 consists of 13 residues. J gave up 7 bases and V 3 bases, and 4 bases lay outside the gene matches. Germline V CDR1 and CDR2: SQVTM, ANQGSEA. The CDR3 sequence is CSVDLAGGREQYF. CDR3 DNA sequence: TGCAGCGTTGATCTAGCGGGGGGGCGAGAGCAGTACTTC.

The chain recombines TRBV5-1 with TRBJ2-1; 13 positions match TRBD2. J gave up 6 bases and V 0 bases, and 3 bases lay outside the gene matches. CDR3 length equals 16 residues. Germline V gene data show CDR1 as SGHRS and CDR2 as YFSETQ. The CDR3 region has the DNA TGCGCCAGCAGCTTGGAGGGGACTAGCGGGGTCAATGAGCAGTTCTTC. Translated: CASSLEGTSGVNEQFF.

This clone has just a few counts. V is TRBV6-1 and J is TRBJ2-7; 8 positions agree with TRBD2. The CDR3 has 15 amino acids. J lost 2 bases, V lost 4 bases, and 7 bases had no gene match. CDR1 is MNHNS and CDR2 is SASEGT in the germline V gene. The CDR3, as DNA: TGTGCCAGCAGTGCCGGGTTAGCGGGGACCTACGAGCAGTACTTC. It yields the protein CASSAGLAGTYEQYF.

The table lists this clone with a count of one. The gene calls are TRBV14 and TRBJ1-2; 7 nucleotides match TRBD1. The CDR3 runs 18 residues. Germline V gene lookup returns CDR1 SGHDN and CDR2 FVKESK. The V gene end was trimmed by 5 bases and the J gene end by 1 base; junction bases not matched to a gene: 16. The DNA of the CDR3 is TGTGCCAGCAGCAACCTACAGGGGCGCAGAGGTTTTAACTATGGCTACACCTTC. Its protein product is CASSNLQGRRGFNYGYTF.

The rearrangement uses TRBV27 and TRBJ1-2, with TRBD1 identical over 11 bases. V gave up 0 bases and J gave up 6 bases; unmatched junction bases: 15. CDR1 is MNHEY, CDR2 SMNVEV, per germline (reference sequence). CDR3 length equals 19 residues. In nucleotides, the CDR3 is TGTGCCAGCAGTTTATCGGGACTCTCCCCGGGACAGGGGGTGGATGGCTACACCTTC. Protein sequence: CASSLSGLSPGQGVDGYTF.

This chain uses TRBV6-4 with TRBJ2-3; 8 positions agree with TRBD1. The CDR3 covers 16 residues. J gave up 1 base and V 6 bases, and 9 bases lay outside the gene matches. The germline gives CDR1 MRHNA, CDR2 SNTAGT. CDR3 sequence reads: CASSPQTGVGTDTQYF. Here the CDR3 DNA reads TGTGCCAGCAGCCCCCAGACAGGGGTTGGCACAGATACGCAGTATTTT.

The genes are TRBV7-9 and TRBJ1-1, with TRBD1 identical over 11 bases. This CDR3 is built from 14 residues. Germline lookup yields CDR1 SEHNR and CDR2 FQNEAQ (reference sequence). V shed 5 bases, J shed 4 bases, and the junction held 3 bases outside the gene matches. The CDR3 DNA sequence: TGTGCCAGCAGCCAAGGGACAGGGGGCACTGAAGCTTTCTTT. It is translated as CASSQGTGGTEAFF. The variable domain in full, completed from reference TRBV7-9 and TRBJ1-1, reads DTGVSQNPRHKITKRGQNVTFRCDPISEHNRLYWYRQTLGQGPEFLTYFQNEAQLEKSRLLSDRFSAERPKGSFSTLEIQRTEQGDSAMYLCASSQGTGGTEAFFGQGTRLTVV.

The chain links TRBV2 to TRBJ2-7; tentative D call: TRBD1 (8 bases). This CDR3 is 15 amino acids long. V was cut by 8 bases and J by 2 bases, with 19 bases left in between. Germline CDR1 SNHLY, CDR2 FYNNEI. CDR3 protein: CASSPGQGGTYEQYF. For the CDR3, the DNA is TGTGCCAGCTCCCCCGGACAGGGAGGGACCTACGAGCAGTACTTC.

The V and J genes are TRBV7-9 and TRBJ1-3; 9 bases match TRBD1. Germline V gene lookup returns CDR1 SEHNR and CDR2 FQNEAQ (reference sequence). This CDR3 region has 15 residues. Trimming took 5 bases from V and 4 from J; bases not matched to a gene: 6. The CDR3 reads CASSQDRGSGNTIYF. As DNA, the CDR3 is TGTGCCAGCAGCCAGGACAGGGGATCCGGAAACACCATATATTTT.

CDR3 in amino acids: CAWSGRSTGLTEAFF. The CDR3 DNA reads as TGTGCCTGGAGTGGGAGATCAACAGGGCTGACTGAAGCTTTCTTT. The rearrangement joins TRBV30 to TRBJ1-1; maybe TRBD1 (6 bases). This CDR3 spans 15 amino acids. Deletions cut 1 base from V and 5 bases from J, with 17 bases between. Germline V lookup: CDR1 GTSNPN, CDR2 SVGIG (reference sequence).

The J gene is TRBJ1-4, the V gene TRBV2; D not certain. The V and J ends lost 4 bases and 5 bases respectively, with 11 bases between them. Germline V gives CDR1 SNHLY, CDR2 FYNNEI. This CDR3 is built from 14 residues. The CDR3 sequence is CASSGTGFNEKLFF. The CDR3 nucleotides read TGTGCCAGCAGTGGGACGGGATTCAATGAAAAACTGTTTTTT. The whole variable domain, filled in from reference TRBV2 and TRBJ1-4, reads EPEVTQTPSHQVTQMGQEVILRCVPISNHLYFYWYRQILGQKVEFLVSFYNNEISEKSEIFDDQFSVERPDGSNFTLKIRSTKLEDSAMYFCASSGTGFNEKLFFGSGTQLSVL.

The rearrangement links TRBV5-4 to TRBJ2-7; maybe TRBD1 (6 bases). CDR3 length: 15 residues. Germline CDR1 SGHNT, CDR2 YYREEE (reference sequence). Trimming pared 0 bases from V and 1 base from J, leaving 11 bases between. The CDR3 is CASSLDGTISYEQYF. CDR3 sequence (DNA): TGTGCCAGCAGCTTGGACGGGACAATATCCTACGAGCAGTACTTC.

This sequence joins TRBV18 and TRBJ2-4, with 10 bases aligning to TRBD2. CDR3 length equals 16 residues. The junction had 2 bases not matched to a gene; V was cut back by 3 bases and J by 0 bases. Germline V gene sequence: CDR1 KGHSH, CDR2 LQKENI. In nucleotides, the CDR3 is TGTGCCAGCTCACCCACTAGCGGGGTAGCCAAAAACATTCAGTACTTC. Translating it yields CASSPTSGVAKNIQYF.